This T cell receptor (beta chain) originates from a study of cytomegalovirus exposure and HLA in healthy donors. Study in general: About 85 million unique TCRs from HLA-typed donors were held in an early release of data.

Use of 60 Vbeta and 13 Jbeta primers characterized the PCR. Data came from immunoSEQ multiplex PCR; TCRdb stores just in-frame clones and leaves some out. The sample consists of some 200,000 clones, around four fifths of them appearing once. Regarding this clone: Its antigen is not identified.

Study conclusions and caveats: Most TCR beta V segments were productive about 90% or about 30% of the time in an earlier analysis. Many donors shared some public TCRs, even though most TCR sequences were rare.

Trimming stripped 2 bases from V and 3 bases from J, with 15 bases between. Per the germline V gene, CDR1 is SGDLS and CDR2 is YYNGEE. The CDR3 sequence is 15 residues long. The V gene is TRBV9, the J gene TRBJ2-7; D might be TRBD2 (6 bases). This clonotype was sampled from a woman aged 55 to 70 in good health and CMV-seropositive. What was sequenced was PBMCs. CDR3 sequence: CASSVGLAGNYEQYF. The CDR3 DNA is TGTGCCAGCAGCGTGGGTCTTGCGGGAAACTACGAGCAGTACTTC.